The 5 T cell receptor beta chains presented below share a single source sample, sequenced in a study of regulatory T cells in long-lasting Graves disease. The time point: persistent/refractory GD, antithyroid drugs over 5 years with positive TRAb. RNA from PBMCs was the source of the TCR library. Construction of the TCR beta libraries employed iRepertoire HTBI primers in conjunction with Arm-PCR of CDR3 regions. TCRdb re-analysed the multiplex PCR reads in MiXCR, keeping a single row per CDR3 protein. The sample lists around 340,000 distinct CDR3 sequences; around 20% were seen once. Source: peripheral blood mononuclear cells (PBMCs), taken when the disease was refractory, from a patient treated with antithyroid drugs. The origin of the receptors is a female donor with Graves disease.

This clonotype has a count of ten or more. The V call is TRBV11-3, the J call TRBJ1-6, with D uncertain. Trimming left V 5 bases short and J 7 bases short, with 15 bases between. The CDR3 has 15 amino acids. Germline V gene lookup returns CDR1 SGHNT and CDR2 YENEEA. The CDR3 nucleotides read TGTGCCAGCAGCGCGACACGGTGGGAGAATTCACCCCTCCACTTT. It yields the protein CASSATRWENSPLHF.

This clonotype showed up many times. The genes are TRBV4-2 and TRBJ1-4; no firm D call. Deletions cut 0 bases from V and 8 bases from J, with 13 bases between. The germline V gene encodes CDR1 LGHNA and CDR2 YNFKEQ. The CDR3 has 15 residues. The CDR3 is CASSQDVGRYEKLFF. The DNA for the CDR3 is TGTGCCAGCAGCCAAGATGTCGGTAGATACGAAAAACTGTTTTTT.

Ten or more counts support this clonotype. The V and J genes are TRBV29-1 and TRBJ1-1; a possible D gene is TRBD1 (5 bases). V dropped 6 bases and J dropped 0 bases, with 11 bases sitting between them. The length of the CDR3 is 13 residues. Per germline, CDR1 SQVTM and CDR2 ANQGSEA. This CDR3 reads CSVMTVMNTEAFF. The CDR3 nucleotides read TGCAGCGTGATGACAGTAATGAACACTGAAGCTTTCTTT.

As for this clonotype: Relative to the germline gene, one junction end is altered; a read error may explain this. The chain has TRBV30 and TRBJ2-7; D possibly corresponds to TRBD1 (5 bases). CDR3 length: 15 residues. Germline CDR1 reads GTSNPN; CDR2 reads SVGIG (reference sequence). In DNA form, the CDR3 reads TGTGCCTGGAGTGGTGGGGCGGTGAGCTCCTACGGGCAGTACTTC. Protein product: CAWSGGAVSSYGQYF. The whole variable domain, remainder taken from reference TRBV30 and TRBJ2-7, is SQTIHQWPATLVQPVGSPLSLECTVEGTSNPNLYWYRQAAGRGLQLLFYSVGIGQISSEVPQNLSASRPQDRQFILSSKKLLLSDSGFYLCAWSGGAVSSYGQYFGPGTRLTVT.

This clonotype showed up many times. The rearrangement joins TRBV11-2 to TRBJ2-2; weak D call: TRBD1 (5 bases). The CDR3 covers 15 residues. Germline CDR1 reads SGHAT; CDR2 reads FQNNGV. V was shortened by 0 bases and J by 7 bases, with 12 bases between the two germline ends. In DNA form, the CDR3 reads TGTGCCAGCAGCTTAGAAGGGCAGGGTCTCGGGGAGCTGTTTTTT. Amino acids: CASSLEGQGLGELFF.